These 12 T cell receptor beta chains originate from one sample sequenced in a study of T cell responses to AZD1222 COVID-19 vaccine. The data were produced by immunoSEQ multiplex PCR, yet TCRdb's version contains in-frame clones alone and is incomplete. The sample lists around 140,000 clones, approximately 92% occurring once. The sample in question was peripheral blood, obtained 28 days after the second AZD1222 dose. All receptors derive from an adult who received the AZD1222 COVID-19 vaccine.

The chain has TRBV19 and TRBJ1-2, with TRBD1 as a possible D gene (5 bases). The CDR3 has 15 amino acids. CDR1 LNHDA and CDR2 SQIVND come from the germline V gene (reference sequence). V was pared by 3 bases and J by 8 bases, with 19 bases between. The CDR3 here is CASSMGRTPAWGYTF. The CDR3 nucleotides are TGTGCCAGTAGTATGGGTCGGACACCGGCCTGGGGCTACACCTTC.

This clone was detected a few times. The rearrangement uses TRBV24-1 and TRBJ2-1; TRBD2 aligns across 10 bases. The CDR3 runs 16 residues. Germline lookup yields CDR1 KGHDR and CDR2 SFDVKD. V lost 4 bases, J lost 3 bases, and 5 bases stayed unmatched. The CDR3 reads CATSDSTSGVYNEQFF. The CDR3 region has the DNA TGTGCCACCAGTGACTCTACTAGCGGGGTCTACAATGAGCAGTTCTTC.

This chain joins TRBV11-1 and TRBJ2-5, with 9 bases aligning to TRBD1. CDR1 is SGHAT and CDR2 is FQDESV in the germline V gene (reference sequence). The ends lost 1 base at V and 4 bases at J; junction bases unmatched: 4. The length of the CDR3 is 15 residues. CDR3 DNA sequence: TGTGCCAGCAGCTTAGGGGACAGGGTGTTAGAGACCCAGTACTTC. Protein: CASSLGDRVLETQYF.

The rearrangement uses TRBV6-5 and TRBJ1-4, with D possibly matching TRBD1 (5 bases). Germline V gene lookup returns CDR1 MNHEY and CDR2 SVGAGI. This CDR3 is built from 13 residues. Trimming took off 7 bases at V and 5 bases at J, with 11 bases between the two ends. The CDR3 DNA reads TGTGCCAGCATGGGACCGCAGAATGAAAAACTGTTTTTT. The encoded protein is CASMGPQNEKLFF.

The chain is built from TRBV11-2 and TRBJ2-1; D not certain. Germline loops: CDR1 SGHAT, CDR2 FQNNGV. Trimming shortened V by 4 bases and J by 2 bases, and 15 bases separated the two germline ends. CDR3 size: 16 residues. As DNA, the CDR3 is TGTGCCAGCAGCTCACCCGTTCTTGGTGCCTACAATGAGCAGTTCTTC. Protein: CASSSPVLGAYNEQFF.

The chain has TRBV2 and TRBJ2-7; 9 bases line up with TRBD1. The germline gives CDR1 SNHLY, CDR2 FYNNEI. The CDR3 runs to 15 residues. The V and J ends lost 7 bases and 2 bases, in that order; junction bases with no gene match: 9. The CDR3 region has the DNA TGTGCCAGCAAAGCTGAACAGGGGGCACCCTACGAGCAGTACTTC. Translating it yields CASKAEQGAPYEQYF.

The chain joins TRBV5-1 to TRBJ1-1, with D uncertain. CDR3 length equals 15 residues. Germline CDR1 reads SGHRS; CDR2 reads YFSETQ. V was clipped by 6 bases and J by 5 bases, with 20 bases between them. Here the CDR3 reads CASTREGLPGTEAFF. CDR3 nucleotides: TGCGCCAGCACCCGGGAGGGTCTCCCGGGGACTGAAGCTTTCTTT.

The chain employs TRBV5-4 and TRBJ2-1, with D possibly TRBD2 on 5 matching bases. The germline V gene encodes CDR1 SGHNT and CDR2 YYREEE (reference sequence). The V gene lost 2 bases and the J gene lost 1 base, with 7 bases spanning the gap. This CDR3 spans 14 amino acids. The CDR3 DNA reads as TGTGCCAGCAGCTTTTCGGGGTCCTACAATGAGCAGTTCTTC. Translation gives CASSFSGSYNEQFF.

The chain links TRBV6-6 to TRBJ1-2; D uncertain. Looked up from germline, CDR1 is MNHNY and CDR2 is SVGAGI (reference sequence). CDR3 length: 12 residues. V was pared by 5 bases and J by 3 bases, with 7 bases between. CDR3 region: CASSGLDYGYTF. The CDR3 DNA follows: TGTGCCAGCAGTGGTTTAGACTATGGCTACACCTTC.

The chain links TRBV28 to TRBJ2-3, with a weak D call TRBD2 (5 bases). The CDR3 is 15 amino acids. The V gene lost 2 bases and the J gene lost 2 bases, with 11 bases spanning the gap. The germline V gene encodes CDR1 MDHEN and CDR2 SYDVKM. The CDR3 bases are TGTGCCAGCAGTTTAGTAGCGCCGAACACAGATACGCAGTATTTT. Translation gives CASSLVAPNTDTQYF. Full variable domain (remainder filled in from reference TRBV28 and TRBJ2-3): DVKVTQSSRYLVKRTGEKVFLECVQDMDHENMFWYRQDPGLGLRLIYFSYDVKMKEKGDIPEGYSVSREKKERFSLILESASTNQTSMYLCASSLVAPNTDTQYFGPGTRLTVL.

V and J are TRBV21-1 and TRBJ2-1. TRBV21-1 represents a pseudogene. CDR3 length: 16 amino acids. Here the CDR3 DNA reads TGTGCCAGCAGCAAAGGGGGATCAGAGCACTACAATGAGCAGTTCTTC. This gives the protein CASSKGGSEHYNEQFF.

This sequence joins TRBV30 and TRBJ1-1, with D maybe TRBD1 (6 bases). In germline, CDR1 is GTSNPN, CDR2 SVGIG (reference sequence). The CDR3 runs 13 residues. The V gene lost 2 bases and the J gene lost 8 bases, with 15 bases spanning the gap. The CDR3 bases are TGTGCCTGGAGTACCGACAGGCCACCCGAAGCTTTCTTT. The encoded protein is CAWSTDRPPEAFF.